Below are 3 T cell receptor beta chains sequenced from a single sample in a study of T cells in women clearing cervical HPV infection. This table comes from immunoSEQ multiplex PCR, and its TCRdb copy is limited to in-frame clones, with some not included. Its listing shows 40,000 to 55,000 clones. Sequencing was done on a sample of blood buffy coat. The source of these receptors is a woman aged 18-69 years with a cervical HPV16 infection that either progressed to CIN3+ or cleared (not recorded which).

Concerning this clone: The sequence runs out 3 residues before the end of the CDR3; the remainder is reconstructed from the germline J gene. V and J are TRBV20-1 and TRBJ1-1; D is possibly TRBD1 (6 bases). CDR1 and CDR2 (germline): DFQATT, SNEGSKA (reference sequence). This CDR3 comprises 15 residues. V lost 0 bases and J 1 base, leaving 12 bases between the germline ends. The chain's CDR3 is CSARDWATGNTEAFF. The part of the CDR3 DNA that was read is TGCAGTGCTAGAGATTGGGCGACAGGGAACACTGAA.

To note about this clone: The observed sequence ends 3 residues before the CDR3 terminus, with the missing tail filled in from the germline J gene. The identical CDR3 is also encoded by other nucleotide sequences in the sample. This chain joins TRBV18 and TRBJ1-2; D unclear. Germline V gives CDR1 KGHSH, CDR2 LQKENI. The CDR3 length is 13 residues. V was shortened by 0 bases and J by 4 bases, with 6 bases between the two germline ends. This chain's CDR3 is CASSPPSGYGYTF. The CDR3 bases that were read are TGTGCCAGCTCACCACCGTCAGGCTATGGC.

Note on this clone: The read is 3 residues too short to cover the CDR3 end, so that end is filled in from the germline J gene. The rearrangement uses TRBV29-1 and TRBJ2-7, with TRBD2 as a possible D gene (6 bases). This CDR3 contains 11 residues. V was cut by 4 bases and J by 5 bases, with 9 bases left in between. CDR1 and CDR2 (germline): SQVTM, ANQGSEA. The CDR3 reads CSVGLENEQYF. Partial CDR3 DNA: TGCAGCGTTGGACTAGAGAACGAG.